Each of the 18 T cell receptor beta chains below was sequenced from the same sample in a study of shared clonotypes between healthy human individuals. Sequencing used immunoSEQ multiplex PCR; TCRdb keeps in-frame clones, though not all of them. The sample has 2 million to 2.5 million clones, about 94% seen once. Material: naive CD4+ T cells sorted from blood. The subset was: CD45RA+ positively selected. The source of these receptors is a young man in good health.

This chain uses TRBV28 with TRBJ1-6; D might be TRBD1 (6 bases). Trimming removed 7 bases from V and 7 bases from J, with 14 bases in between. The CDR3 loop spans 14 amino acids. Germline-derived CDR1 and CDR2 are MDHEN and SYDVKM. The CDR3 DNA sequence: TGTGCCAGCACCTCCGGGGGGGGCAATTCACCCCTCCACTTT. It codes for CASTSGGGNSPLHF.

The chain couples TRBV5-6 to TRBJ2-2; 8 nucleotides line up with TRBD1. Germline values: CDR1 SGHDT, CDR2 YYEEEE. The CDR3 loop spans 16 amino acids. V shed 0 bases and J 2 bases; nucleotides not matched to a gene: 3. This CDR3 is CASSLEAGGNTGELFF. The CDR3 nucleotides read TGTGCCAGCAGCTTGGAGGCAGGGGGCAACACCGGGGAGCTGTTTTTT. The complete variable domain, with remaining parts taken from reference TRBV5-6 and TRBJ2-2, reads DAGVTQSPTHLIKTRGQQVTLRCSPKSGHDTVSWYQQALGQGPQFIFQYYEEEERQRGNFPDRFSGHQFPNYSSELNVNALLLGDSALYLCASSLEAGGNTGELFFGEGSRLTVL.

This chain links TRBV2 with TRBJ2-4; tentatively, D is TRBD1 (5 bases). The CDR3 is made up of 16 amino acids. Germline loops: CDR1 SNHLY, CDR2 FYNNEI. V lost 6 bases and J 0 bases, leaving 15 bases between the germline ends. The CDR3, as DNA: TGTGCCAGCAGGGCGGAACAGGCTCTAGCCAAAAACATTCAGTACTTC. This codes for CASRAEQALAKNIQYF.

V and J are TRBV7-9 and TRBJ2-7; 8 nucleotides line up with TRBD2. This CDR3 comprises 15 residues. The junction had 5 bases not matched to a gene; V was cut back by 1 base and J by 3 bases. Germline lookup yields CDR1 SEHNR and CDR2 FQNEAQ (reference sequence). CDR3 bases: TGTGCCAGCAGCTTAGACGAGCGGGGGTACTACGAGCAGTACTTC. It yields the protein CASSLDERGYYEQYF.

The chain is built from TRBV5-4 and TRBJ2-2; 7 nucleotides agree with TRBD2. The CDR3 length is 14 residues. Trimming at V came to 5 bases and at J to 4 bases, leaving 5 bases not matched to a gene. The germline CDR1 and CDR2 sequences are SGHNT and YYREEE (reference sequence). The DNA of the CDR3 is TGTGCCAGCAGTCCAGCGGGACCCACCGGGGAGCTGTTTTTT. Residues: CASSPAGPTGELFF.

With respect to this clone: The identical CDR3 is also encoded by other nucleotide sequences in the sample. This rearrangement joins TRBV7-2 to TRBJ2-1, with 10 bases lining up with TRBD2. The CDR3 sequence is 16 residues long. Germline values: CDR1 SGHTA, CDR2 FQGNSA. Germline trimming cut 0 bases from V and 4 bases from J; bases unmatched to any gene: 3. Written as DNA, the CDR3 is TGTGCCAGCAGCTTAGCGGCTAGCGGGAGTTACAATGAGCAGTTCTTC. This translates into CASSLAASGSYNEQFF.

This sequence joins TRBV5-1 and TRBJ1-2, with unresolved D. In germline, CDR1 is SGHRS, CDR2 YFSETQ. V was clipped by 7 bases and J by 8 bases, with 18 bases between them. CDR3 size: 13 residues. The CDR3 sequence: CASRPSAFEGYTF. For the CDR3, the DNA is TGCGCCAGCCGGCCGAGTGCCTTTGAGGGCTACACCTTC.

The rearrangement links TRBV6-4 to TRBJ1-2; possibly TRBD1 for D (6 bases). The germline V gene encodes CDR1 MRHNA and CDR2 SNTAGT. With 5 bases removed from V and 4 bases from J, the gap between germline ends came to 11 bases. This CDR3 comprises 13 residues. CDR3 DNA sequence: TGTGCCAGCAGTCAGGCCAGGGGCTATGGCTACACCTTC. It specifies CASSQARGYGYTF.

J is TRBJ2-3 and V is TRBV25-1; TRBD2 is a possible D gene (6 bases). The V end was cut by 4 bases, the J end by 2 bases, with 13 bases between. This CDR3 spans 15 amino acids. Germline V gene data show CDR1 as MGHDK and CDR2 as SYGVNS. The CDR3 coding sequence is TGTGCCAGCAGTGGGAGTAGCGGAAACACAGATACGCAGTATTTT. It codes for CASSGSSGNTDTQYF.

The chain carries TRBV11-1 and TRBJ1-6, with no clear D. The CDR3 length is 13 residues. Germline V lookup: CDR1 SGHAT, CDR2 FQDESV (reference sequence). Trimming stripped 0 bases from V and 9 bases from J, with 6 bases between. CDR3 sequence (DNA): TGTGCCAGCAGCTTAGCGCGTGTTTCACCCCTCCACTTT. This gives the protein CASSLARVSPLHF.

Concerning this clone itself: In the same sample, other DNA sequences code for this CDR3. The CDR3 DNA reads as TGCGCCAGCAGCTTGGAATGGGGGTCTGGAAACACCATATATTTT. Its protein is CASSLEWGSGNTIYF. The J gene is TRBJ1-3, the V gene TRBV5-1, with D maybe TRBD1 (5 bases). This CDR3 spans 15 amino acids. CDR1 and CDR2 (germline): SGHRS, YFSETQ. The V end lost 0 bases, the J end lost 1 base, and 8 bases lay between the germline ends.

The V gene is TRBV5-1, the J gene TRBJ1-4; TRBD1 matches at 7 bases. This CDR3 has 15 amino acids. V lost 2 bases to trimming and J lost 4 bases; unmatched junction nucleotides: 5. Germline V gene sequence: CDR1 SGHRS, CDR2 YFSETQ. The chain's CDR3 is CASSLGGQFNEKLFF. CDR3 sequence (DNA): TGCGCCAGCAGCTTAGGGGGACAGTTTAATGAAAAACTGTTTTTT.

This clone occurred a few times. The genes are TRBV9 and TRBJ1-1; D perhaps matches TRBD1 (5 bases). This CDR3 contains 14 residues. CDR1 and CDR2 from the germline V gene are SGDLS and YYNGEE. V lost 0 bases and J 8 bases, leaving 14 bases between the germline ends. CDR3 in DNA: TGTGCCAGCAGCGTAGGGAGTGGGGCGTCCGAAGCTTTCTTT. As protein: CASSVGSGASEAFF.

J is TRBJ1-2 and V is TRBV7-9; D uncertain. The germline V gene has CDR1 SEHNR and CDR2 FQNEAQ (reference sequence). Trimming removed 1 base from V and 4 bases from J, with 10 bases in between. This CDR3 comprises 14 residues. The CDR3 region has the DNA TGTGCCAGCAGCTTAGGAGGGTTCCTCTATGGCTACACCTTC. Protein: CASSLGGFLYGYTF.

The chain carries TRBV7-2 and TRBJ2-5, with 7 bases matching TRBD2. The germline V gene encodes CDR1 SGHTA and CDR2 FQGNSA. The CDR3 consists of 16 residues. Unmatched junction bases numbered 8, after V lost 0 bases and J lost 4 bases. The CDR3 region is CASSLASGIMRETQYF. The DNA for the CDR3 is TGTGCCAGCAGCTTAGCGAGCGGGATTATGCGAGAGACCCAGTACTTC.

J is TRBJ1-1 and V is TRBV6-5, with D possibly matching TRBD1 (5 bases). The CDR3 sequence is 15 residues long. Trimming removed 4 bases at V and 4 bases at J, with 16 bases between. Germline CDR1 and CDR2: MNHEY and SVGAGI. The DNA of the CDR3 is TGTGCCAGCAGTTCTGCACGAACAGGCGCCACTGAAGCTTTCTTT. It specifies CASSSARTGATEAFF.

The chain recombines TRBV5-4 with TRBJ2-7; 11 nucleotides line up with TRBD2. J gave up 3 bases and V 0 bases, and 5 bases lay outside the gene matches. Germline loops: CDR1 SGHNT, CDR2 YYREEE (reference sequence). The CDR3 length is 16 residues. The CDR3 coding sequence is TGTGCCAGCAGCTTGGGCGGGACTAGCGGCTACTACGAGCAGTACTTC. Its protein product is CASSLGGTSGYYEQYF.

This sequence joins TRBV14 and TRBJ2-7; a possible D gene is TRBD2 (6 bases). The V end lost 1 base, the J end lost 7 bases, and 11 bases lay between the germline ends. The germline CDR1 and CDR2 sequences are SGHDN and FVKESK. CDR3 length equals 13 residues. The CDR3 sequence is CASSQVFSGEQYF. As DNA, the CDR3 is TGTGCCAGCAGCCAAGTATTCAGCGGGGAGCAGTACTTC.